The TCR beta chain described here comes from a study of glioma-infiltrating T cells after dendritic cell vaccination. Looking at the study overall: Autologous tumor lysate-pulsed dendritic cell vaccination was given between about 2003 and 2013.

Patients had residual fresh-frozen tumor tissue and more than two years of survival data. Repertoires were generated with immunoSEQ multiplex PCR, while TCRdb's copy carries only in-frame clones and drops some. Among some 87,000 clones listed, about 84% were seen once. Trimming removed 3 bases from V and 0 bases from J; junction bases left unmatched: 9. CDR1 SEHNR and CDR2 FQNEAQ come from the germline V gene (reference sequence). CDR3 length: 17 amino acids. The J gene is TRBJ2-7, the V gene TRBV7-9; 9 nucleotides match TRBD1. This TCR derives from a human donor with glioblastoma. This specimen consisted of blood, obtained before dendritic cell vaccination. This CDR3 is CASSFSRGTGLSYEQYF. The CDR3 nucleotides are TGTGCCAGCAGCTTCAGCCGTGGGACAGGGCTCTCCTACGAGCAGTACTTC.